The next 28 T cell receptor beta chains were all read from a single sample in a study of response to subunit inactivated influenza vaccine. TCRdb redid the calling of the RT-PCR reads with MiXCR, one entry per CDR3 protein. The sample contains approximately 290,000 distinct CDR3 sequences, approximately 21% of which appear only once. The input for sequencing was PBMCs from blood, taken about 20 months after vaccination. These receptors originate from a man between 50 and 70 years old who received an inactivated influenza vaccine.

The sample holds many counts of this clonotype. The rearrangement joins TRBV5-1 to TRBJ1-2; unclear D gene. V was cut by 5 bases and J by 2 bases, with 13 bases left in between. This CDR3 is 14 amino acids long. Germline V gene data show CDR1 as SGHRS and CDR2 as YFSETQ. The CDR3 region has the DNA TGCGCCAGCAGTTCTGGGGAGGACAACTATGGCTACACCTTC. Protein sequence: CASSSGEDNYGYTF.

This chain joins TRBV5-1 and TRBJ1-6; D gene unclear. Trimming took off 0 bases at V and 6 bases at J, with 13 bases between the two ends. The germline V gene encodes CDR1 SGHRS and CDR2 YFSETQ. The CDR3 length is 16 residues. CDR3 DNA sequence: TGCGCCAGCAGCTTGGGGACGCCTGGACTTAATTCACCCCTCCACTTT. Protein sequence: CASSLGTPGLNSPLHF.

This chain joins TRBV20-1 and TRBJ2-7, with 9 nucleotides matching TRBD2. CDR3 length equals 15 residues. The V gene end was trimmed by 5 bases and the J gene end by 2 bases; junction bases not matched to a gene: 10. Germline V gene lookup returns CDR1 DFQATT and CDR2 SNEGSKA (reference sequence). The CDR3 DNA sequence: TGCAGTGCTCCTCGTTTAGCGGGAGCGACCTACGAGCAGTACTTC. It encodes CSAPRLAGATYEQYF.

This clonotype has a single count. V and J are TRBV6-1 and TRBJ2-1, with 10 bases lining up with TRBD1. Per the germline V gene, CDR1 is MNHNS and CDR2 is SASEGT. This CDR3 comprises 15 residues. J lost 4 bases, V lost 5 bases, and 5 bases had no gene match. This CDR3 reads CASSRDRGEYNEQFF. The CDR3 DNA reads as TGTGCCAGCAGTAGGGACAGGGGAGAATACAATGAGCAGTTCTTC.

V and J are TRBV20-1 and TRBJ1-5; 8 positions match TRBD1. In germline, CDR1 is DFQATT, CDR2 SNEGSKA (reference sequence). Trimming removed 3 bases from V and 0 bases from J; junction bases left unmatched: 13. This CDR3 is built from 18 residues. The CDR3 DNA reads TGCAGTGCTAGGGCCCCCTCCCGACAGGGGATTAGCAATCAGCCCCAGCATTTT. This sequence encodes CSARAPSRQGISNQPQHF.

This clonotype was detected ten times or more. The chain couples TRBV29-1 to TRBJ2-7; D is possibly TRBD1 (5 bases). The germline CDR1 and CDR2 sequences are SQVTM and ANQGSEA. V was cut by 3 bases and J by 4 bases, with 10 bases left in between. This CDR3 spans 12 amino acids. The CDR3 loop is CSVESGRYEQYF. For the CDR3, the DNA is TGCAGCGTTGAGTCAGGGCGATACGAGCAGTACTTC.

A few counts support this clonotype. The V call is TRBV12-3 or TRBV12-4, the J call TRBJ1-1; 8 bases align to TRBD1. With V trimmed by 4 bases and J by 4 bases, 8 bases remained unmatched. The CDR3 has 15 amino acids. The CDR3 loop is CASSSSQGARTEAFF. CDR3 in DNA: TGTGCCAGCAGTTCCTCCCAGGGGGCACGCACTGAAGCTTTCTTT.

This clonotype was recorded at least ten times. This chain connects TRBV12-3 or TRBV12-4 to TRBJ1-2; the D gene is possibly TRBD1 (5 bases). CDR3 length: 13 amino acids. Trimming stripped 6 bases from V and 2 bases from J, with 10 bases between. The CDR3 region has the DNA TGTGCCAGCAGCCCGACAGCCAACTATGGCTACACCTTC. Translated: CASSPTANYGYTF.

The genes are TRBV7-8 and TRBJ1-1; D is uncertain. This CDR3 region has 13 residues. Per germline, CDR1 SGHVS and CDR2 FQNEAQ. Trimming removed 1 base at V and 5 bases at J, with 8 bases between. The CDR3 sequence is CASSLEPSTEAFF. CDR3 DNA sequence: TGTGCCAGCAGCTTAGAGCCCAGTACTGAAGCTTTCTTT.

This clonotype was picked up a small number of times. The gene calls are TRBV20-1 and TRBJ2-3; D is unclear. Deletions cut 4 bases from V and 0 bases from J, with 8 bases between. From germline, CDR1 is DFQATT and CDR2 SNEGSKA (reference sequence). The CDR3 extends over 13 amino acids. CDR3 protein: CSATPISTDTQYF. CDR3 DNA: TGCAGTGCTACGCCTATCAGCACAGATACGCAGTATTTT.

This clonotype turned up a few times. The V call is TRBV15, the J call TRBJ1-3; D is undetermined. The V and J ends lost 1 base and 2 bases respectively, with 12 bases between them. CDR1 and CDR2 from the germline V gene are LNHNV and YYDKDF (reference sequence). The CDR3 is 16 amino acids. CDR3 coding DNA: TGTGCCACCAGCAGAGCGGGAGGGTTGGCTGGAAACACCATATATTTT. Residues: CATSRAGGLAGNTIYF.

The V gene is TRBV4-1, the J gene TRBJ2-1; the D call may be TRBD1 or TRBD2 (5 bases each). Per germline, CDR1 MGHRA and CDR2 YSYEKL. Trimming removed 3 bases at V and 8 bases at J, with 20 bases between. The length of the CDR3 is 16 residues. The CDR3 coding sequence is TGCGCCAGCAGCCAGGCTCCGGGACGGGCAATCGATGAGCAGTTCTTC. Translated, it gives CASSQAPGRAIDEQFF.

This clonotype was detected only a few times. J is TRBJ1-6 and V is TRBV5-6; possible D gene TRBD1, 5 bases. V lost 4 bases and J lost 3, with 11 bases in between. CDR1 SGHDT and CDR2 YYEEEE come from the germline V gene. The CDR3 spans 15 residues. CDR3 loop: CASSLGPNYNSPLHF. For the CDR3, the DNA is TGTGCCAGCAGCCTGGGACCGAACTATAATTCACCCCTCCACTTT.

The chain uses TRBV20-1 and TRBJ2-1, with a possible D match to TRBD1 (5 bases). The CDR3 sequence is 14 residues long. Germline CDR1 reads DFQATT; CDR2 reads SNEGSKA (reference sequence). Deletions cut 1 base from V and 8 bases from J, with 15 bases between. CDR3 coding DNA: TGCAGTGCTAGAGCCCTCAGGGTGAGTCATGAGCAGTTCTTC. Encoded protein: CSARALRVSHEQFF.

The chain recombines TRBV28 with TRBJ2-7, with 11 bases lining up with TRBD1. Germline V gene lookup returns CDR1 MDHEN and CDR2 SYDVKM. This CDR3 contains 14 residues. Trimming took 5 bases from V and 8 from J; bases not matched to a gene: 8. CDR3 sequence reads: CASSLGQGAAQQYF. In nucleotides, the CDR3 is TGTGCCAGCAGTCTAGGACAGGGGGCGGCGCAGCAGTACTTC.

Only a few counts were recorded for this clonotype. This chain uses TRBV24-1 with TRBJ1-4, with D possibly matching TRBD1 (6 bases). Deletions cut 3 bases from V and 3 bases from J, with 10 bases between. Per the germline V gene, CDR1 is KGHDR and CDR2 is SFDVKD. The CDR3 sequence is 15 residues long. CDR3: CATSDAGDSNEKLFF. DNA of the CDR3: TGTGCCACCAGTGATGCAGGGGATTCTAATGAAAAACTGTTTTTT.

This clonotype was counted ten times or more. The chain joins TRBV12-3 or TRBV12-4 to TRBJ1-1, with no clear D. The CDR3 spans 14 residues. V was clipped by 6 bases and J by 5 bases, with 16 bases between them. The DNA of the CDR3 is TGTGCCAGCAGCCGAGCTAGGACCGGGACTGAAGCTTTCTTT. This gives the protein CASSRARTGTEAFF.

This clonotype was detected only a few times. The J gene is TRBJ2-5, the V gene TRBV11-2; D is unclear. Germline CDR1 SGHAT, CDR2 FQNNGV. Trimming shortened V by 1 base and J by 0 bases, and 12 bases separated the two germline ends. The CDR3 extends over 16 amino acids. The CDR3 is CASSLVGSQYQETQYF. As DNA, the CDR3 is TGTGCCAGCAGCTTAGTCGGCTCGCAGTACCAAGAGACCCAGTACTTC.

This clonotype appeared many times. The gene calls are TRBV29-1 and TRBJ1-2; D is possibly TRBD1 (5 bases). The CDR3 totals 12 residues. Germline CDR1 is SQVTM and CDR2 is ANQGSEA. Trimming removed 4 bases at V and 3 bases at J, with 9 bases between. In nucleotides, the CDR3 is TGCAGCGTTGGAACGGGGGACTATGGCTACACCTTC. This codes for CSVGTGDYGYTF.

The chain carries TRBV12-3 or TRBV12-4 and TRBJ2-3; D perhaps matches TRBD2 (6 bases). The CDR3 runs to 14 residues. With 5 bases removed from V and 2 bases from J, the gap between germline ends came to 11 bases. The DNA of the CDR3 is TGTGCCAGCAGTCAGGGCGGGGACACAGATACGCAGTATTTT. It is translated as CASSQGGDTDTQYF.

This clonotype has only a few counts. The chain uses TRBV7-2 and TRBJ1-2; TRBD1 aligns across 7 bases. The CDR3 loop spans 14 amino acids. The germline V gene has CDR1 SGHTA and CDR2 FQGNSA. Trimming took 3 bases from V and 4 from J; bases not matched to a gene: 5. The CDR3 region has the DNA TGTGCCAGCAGCTTTCCCGGGACAGTCTATGGCTACACCTTC. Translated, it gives CASSFPGTVYGYTF.

The CDR3 DNA sequence: TGTGCCAGCAGCTCACTATTGTCTACGCAGTATTTT. Translating gives CASSSLLSTQYF. The gene calls are TRBV7-2 and TRBJ2-3; D gene ambiguous. The CDR3 consists of 12 residues. Germline CDR1 is SGHTA and CDR2 is FQGNSA. The germline V and J ends were trimmed by 4 bases and 8 bases, with 10 bases remaining between them.

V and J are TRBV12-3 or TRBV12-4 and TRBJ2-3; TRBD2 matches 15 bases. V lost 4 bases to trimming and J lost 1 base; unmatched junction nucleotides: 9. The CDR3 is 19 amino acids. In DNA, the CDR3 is TGTGCCAGCAGTTCCCGGACTAGCGGGGGGGCCATTGGCACAGATACGCAGTATTTT. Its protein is CASSSRTSGGAIGTDTQYF.

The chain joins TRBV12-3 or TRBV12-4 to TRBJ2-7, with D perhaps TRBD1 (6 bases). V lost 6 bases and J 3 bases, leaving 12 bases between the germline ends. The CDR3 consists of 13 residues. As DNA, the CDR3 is TGTGCCAGCAGCCGCGGACAGATCTACGAGCAGTACTTC. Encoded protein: CASSRGQIYEQYF.

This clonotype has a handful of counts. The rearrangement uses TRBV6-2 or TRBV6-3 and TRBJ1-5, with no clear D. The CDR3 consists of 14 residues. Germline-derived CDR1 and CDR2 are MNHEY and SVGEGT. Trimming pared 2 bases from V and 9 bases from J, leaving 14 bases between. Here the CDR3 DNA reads TGTGCCAGCAGTTACGGGAACCGGTACGCGCCCCAGCATTTT. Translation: CASSYGNRYAPQHF.

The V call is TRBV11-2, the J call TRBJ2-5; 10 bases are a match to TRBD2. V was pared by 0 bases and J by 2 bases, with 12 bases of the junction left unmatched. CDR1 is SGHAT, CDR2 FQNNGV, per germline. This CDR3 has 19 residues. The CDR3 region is CASSLDHLSGTSVQETQYF. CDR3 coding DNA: TGTGCCAGCAGCTTAGACCATCTTTCCGGGACTAGCGTACAAGAGACCCAGTACTTC.

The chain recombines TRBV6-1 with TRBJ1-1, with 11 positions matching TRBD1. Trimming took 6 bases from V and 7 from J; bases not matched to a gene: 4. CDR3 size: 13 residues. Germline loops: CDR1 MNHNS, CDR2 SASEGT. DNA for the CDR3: TGTGCCAGCAGCCTGGGACAGGGGGTTGAAGCTTTCTTT. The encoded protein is CASSLGQGVEAFF.

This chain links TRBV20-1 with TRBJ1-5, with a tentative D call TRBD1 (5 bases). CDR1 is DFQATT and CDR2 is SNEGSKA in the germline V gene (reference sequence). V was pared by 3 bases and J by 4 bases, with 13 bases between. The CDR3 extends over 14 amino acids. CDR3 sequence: CSARSRVYNQPQHF. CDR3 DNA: TGCAGTGCTAGGTCCAGGGTCTATAATCAGCCCCAGCATTTT.